This T cell receptor (beta chain) was recorded in a study of blood T cell repertoires in COVID-19 (dated by TCRdb to about 2020). In the study overall: Samples covering the acute and convalescent phases of COVID-19 were provided by collaborators in the United States, Italy and Spain. The prospective study material was composed of cDNA or gDNA derived from T cells, B-cell-depleted T cells, or PBMCs. Subjects who had been exposed to COVID-19, were actively infected with it, or had recovered from it provided the deeply sampled blood TCRbeta repertoires that made up the dataset. The repertoires were released in a freely available public database meant as a resource for research on the immune response to SARS-CoV-2. The samples were drawn from the first 160 participants of the ongoing ImmuneRACE study and from 1,254 subjects provided by 6 global collaborators. A de-identified subject ID, COVID-19 status, age in years and sex were almost always included in the sample metadata. Where available, HLA class I and class II types were taken from metadata supplied by the sample provider and were not determined by assay-based typing.

TCRbeta CDR3 regions were amplified from genomic DNA by means of the immunoSEQ Assay, a bias-controlled multiplex PCR. The authors' pipeline ran thus. Within the assay, amplification of reference gene primers was used to estimate how many nucleated cells each sample contained. To quantify the absolute abundance of each unique TCRbeta CDR3 rearrangement, sequence reads were collapsed and filtered. Productive Simpson clonality was computed per sample as the square root of Simpson's diversity index over productive rearrangements. The table comes from immuneACCESS by way of TCRdb, which keeps in-frame sequences with V and J called. Part of the clones is missing from these tables; in studies checked, under half for an unresolved V gene and the rest for unknown reasons. V, J and clone size are taken as reported in that table, and D and trimming were inferred from the DNA itself. For this sample there are 40,000 to 60,000 clones; under 95% appear just once. The biggest ten clones account for almost 4% of the sample.

In the case of this clone: Which antigen it targets is not known. No base-level quality is on record; no much larger clone is a single base apart.

Its CDR3 holds 14 amino acids, cysteine through phenylalanine. Left in the record is the CDR3 DNA by itself, 42 bases read in frame from the first base. Deletion took 6 bases off V and 0 bases off J, with a span of 12 bases between the germline ends. The germline V gene (reference sequence) specifies MNHEY as CDR1 and SMNVEV as CDR2. Points the paper makes about the study in general: Clinical and demographic metadata were provided uncurated, with the amount varying by source and participant.

Collaborating institutions collected whole blood in K2EDTA tubes following their own protocols. Collaborator samples were shipped for TCRbeta analysis as frozen whole blood, isolated PBMCs, or DNA extracted from either sample type. This sequence originates from a human donor in a cohort sampled during active COVID-19. The specimen was peripheral blood. The V and J segments used are TRBV27 and TRBJ2-7, and TRBD1 may be the D gene, going by 5 matching bases. The CDR3 has the sequence CASRAVRDSYEQYF. The DNA is TGTGCCAGCAGAGCTGTCAGGGACTCCTACGAGCAGTACTTC.